This T cell receptor beta chain was profiled in a study of blood T cells in healthy people across ages. Germline V lookup: CDR1 MNHNY, CDR2 SVGAGI (reference sequence). The CDR3 length is 16 residues. Trimming at V came to 0 bases and at J to 9 bases, leaving 3 bases not matched to a gene. Overall study findings and caveats: Significant beta diversity loss was already apparent by age approximately 37, declining roughly linearly. A strong correlation was found between TCR beta diversity and the percentage of naive T cells.

Then a second PCR, running about 6 to 12 cycles, was carried out with a sample-barcoded 5' primer and a J-beta primer mix. Using its own MiXCR run on the 5' RACE reads, TCRdb lists one record per CDR3 protein. The table records around 710,000 distinct CDR3 sequences, roughly 45% of them present only once. Healthy individuals of Caucasian origin from Russia, aged about 6 to 100, served as donors. This clonotype showed up just once. Its antigen is currently unknown. The sample comprised blood. The genes are TRBV6-6 and TRBJ2-1, with 15 bases fitting TRBD2. This sequence originates from a woman aged 55-70 years in good health. CDR3 bases: TGTGCCAGCAGTTACTCAGGACTAGCGGGGGGGGTTGAGCAGTTCTTC. It yields the protein CASSYSGLAGGVEQFF.